The table lists the clone carrying this T cell receptor beta chain with many counts. Antigen specificity is unknown. Trimming left V 0 bases short and J 5 bases short, with 8 bases between. This CDR3 has 14 amino acids. In TCRdb, the 5' RACE reads were re-called with MiXCR into one record per CDR3 protein. The top ten clones hold 2.5% to 4% of a sample with some 340,000 distinct CDR3 sequences, around 11% of them seen once. This sample stems from a study of T cells after yellow fever vaccination. Study conclusions and caveats: After the booster, roughly 96% of CD4 and approximately 90% of CD8 primary-response clones were re-detected.

Sample: CD4+ T cells sorted from PBMCs, taken 45 days after the yellow fever booster vaccination. The chain carries TRBV12-3 or TRBV12-4 and TRBJ2-1; D call uncertain. This sequence originates from a man aged 18 to 29 who received the YFV17D yellow fever vaccine. This CDR3 reads CASSLASSDNEQFF. For the CDR3, the DNA is TGTGCCAGCAGTTTAGCTAGTTCTGACAATGAGCAGTTCTTC.